Listed below are T cell receptor beta chains from one sample, sequenced in a study of beta chain features in type 1 diabetes. TCRdb keeps only in-frame clones here, not all; method: immunoSEQ multiplex PCR. The sample holds roughly 340,000 clones, over 9.5% seen once. Source material: naive CD4+ T cells from blood. The source of these receptors is a woman in her late teens or twenties with type 1 diabetes. Both conserved end residues are part of each CDR3. Fields, in order: J gene, D gene, V gene, clone size, CDR3 length, CDR3 DNA, CDR3 protein. A D gene is named only where the DNA matches it firmly. Size tells how often a clone was seen (once, few, many) or the class of an expanded clone, and some rows leave it out.

TRBJ1-4 | . | TRBV29-1 | . | 13 | TGCAGTGTTGCCGTCCGAACTAATGAAAAACTGTTTTTT | CSVAVRTNEKLFF
TRBJ2-1 | . | TRBV9 | few | 12 | TGTGCCAGCAGCAGTTTGGGGGCTGAGCAGTTCTTC | CASSSLGAEQFF
TRBJ2-6 | . | TRBV7-2 | few | 16 | TGTGCCAGCAGCTTAGTAAGAGTCTCTGGGGCCAACGTCCTGACTTTC | CASSLVRVSGANVLTF
TRBJ2-5 | . | TRBV5-6 | . | 11 | TGTGCCAGCAGCTCTTCAGGGACCCAGTACTTC | CASSSSGTQYF
TRBJ2-1 | TRBD2 | TRBV6-5 | few | 16 | TGTGCCAGCAGTTACTCAGCGGGAGGCATTGACAATGAGCAGTTCTTC | CASSYSAGGIDNEQFF
TRBJ2-1 | TRBD1 | TRBV13 | . | 14 | TGTGCCAGCAGCCCAGGGACAGGGTGGAATGAGCAGTTCTTC | CASSPGTGWNEQFF
TRBJ2-7 | . | TRBV28 | . | 11 | TGTGCCACCAGGCGGCCCGACGAGCAGTACTTC | CATRRPDEQYF
TRBJ1-5 | . | TRBV28 | . | 14 | TGTGCCAGCCTCCCGGCGGGTTTTCGTCAGCCCCAGCATTTT | CASLPAGFRQPQHF
TRBJ1-5 | . | TRBV9 | . | 14 | TGTGCCAGCACCAACTCCCCCCAGGGCCAGCCCCAGCATTTT | CASTNSPQGQPQHF
TRBJ2-7 | TRBD2 | TRBV5-1 | few | 16 | TGCGCCAGCAGCGGGGAAAAGACTAGCTGGAAGGGCGAGCAGTACTTC | CASSGEKTSWKGEQYF
TRBJ1-2 | TRBD1 | TRBV12-5 | once | 12 | TGTGCTAGCGGTCCCGGGACAGGCGGCTACACCTTC | CASGPGTGGYTF
TRBJ2-1 | TRBD2 | TRBV9 | few | 16 | TGTGCCAGCAGCGTAGAGGTGGGAGGGCGCTACAATGAGCAGTTCTTC | CASSVEVGGRYNEQFF
TRBJ2-3 | TRBD2 | TRBV4-1 | . | 18 | TGCGCCAGCAGCCAAGATCTTCTAGCGGGGACTAGCACAGATACGCAGTATTTT | CASSQDLLAGTSTDTQYF
TRBJ1-1 | . | TRBV5-1 | few | 14 | TGCGCCAGCAGCCTAACAGCTACCTCCACTGAAGCTTTCTTT | CASSLTATSTEAFF